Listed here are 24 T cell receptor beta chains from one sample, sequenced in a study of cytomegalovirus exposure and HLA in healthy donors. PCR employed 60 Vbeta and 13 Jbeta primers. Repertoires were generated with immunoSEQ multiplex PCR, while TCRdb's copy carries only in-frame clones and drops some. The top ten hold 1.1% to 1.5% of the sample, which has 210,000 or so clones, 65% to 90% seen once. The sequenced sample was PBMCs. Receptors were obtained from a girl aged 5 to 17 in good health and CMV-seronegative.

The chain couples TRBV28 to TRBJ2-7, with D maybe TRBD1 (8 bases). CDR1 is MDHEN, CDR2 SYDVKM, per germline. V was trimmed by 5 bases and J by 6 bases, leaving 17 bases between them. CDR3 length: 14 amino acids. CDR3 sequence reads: CASSETGEGPEQYF. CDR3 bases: TGTGCCAGCAGTGAGACAGGGGAGGGTCCCGAGCAGTACTTC.

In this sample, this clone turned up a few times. The CDR3 loop reads CASSLRGEQYF. The CDR3 bases are TGTGCCAGCAGCTTGAGGGGGGAGCAGTACTTC. The V gene is TRBV5-4, the J gene TRBJ2-7; maybe TRBD1 (6 bases). CDR3 size: 11 residues. V lost 1 base to trimming and J lost 7 bases, with 6 bases between them. The germline CDR1 and CDR2 sequences are SGHNT and YYREEE (reference sequence).

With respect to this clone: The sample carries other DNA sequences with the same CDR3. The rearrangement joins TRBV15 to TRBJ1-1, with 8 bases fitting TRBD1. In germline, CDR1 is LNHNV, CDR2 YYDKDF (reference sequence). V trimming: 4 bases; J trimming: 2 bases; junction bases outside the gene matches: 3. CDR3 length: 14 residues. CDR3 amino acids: CATSTDRENTEAFF. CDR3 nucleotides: TGTGCCACCAGCACGGACAGGGAAAACACTGAAGCTTTCTTT.

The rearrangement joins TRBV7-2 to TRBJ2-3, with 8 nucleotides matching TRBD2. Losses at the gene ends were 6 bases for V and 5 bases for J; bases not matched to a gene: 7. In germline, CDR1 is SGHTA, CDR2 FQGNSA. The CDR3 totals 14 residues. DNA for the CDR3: TGTGCCAGCAGACGAGCGGGAGCTGGAGATACGCAGTATTTT. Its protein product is CASRRAGAGDTQYF.

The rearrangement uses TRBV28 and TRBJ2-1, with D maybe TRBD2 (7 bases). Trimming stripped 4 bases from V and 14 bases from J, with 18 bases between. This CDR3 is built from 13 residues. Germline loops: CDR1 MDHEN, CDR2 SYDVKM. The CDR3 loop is CASSWEGDGRKFF. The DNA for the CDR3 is TGTGCCAGCAGTTGGGAGGGGGACGGGAGAAAGTTCTTC.

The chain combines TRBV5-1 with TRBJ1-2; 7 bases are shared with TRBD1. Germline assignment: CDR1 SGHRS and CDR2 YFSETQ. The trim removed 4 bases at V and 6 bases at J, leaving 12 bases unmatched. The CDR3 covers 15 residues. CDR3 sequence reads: CASSQGGGRRNGYTF. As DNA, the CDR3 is TGCGCCAGCAGCCAGGGGGGCGGTCGGCGGAATGGCTACACCTTC.

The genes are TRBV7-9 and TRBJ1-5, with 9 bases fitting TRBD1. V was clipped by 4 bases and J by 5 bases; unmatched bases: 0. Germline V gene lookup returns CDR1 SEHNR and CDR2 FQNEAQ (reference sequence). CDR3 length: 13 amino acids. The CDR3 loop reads CASSWTGDQPQHF. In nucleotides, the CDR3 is TGTGCCAGCAGCTGGACAGGGGATCAGCCCCAGCATTTT.

CDR3 in amino acids: CASGKGTVYLSEQYF. Written as DNA, the CDR3 is TGTGCCAGCGGAAAAGGGACAGTCTATTTGTCCGAGCAGTACTTC. The chain couples TRBV9 to TRBJ2-7; TRBD1 matches at 7 bases. V dropped 7 bases and J dropped 6; count of bases not matched to a gene: 16. Looked up from germline, CDR1 is SGDLS and CDR2 is YYNGEE. This CDR3 contains 15 residues.

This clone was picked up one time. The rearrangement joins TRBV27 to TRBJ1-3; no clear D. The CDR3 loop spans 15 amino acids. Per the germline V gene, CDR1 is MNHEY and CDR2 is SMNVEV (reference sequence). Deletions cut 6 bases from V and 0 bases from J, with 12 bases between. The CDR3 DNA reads TGTGCCAGCAGCTTAAGGTCGGGCTCTGGAAACACCATATATTTT. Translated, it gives CASSLRSGSGNTIYF.

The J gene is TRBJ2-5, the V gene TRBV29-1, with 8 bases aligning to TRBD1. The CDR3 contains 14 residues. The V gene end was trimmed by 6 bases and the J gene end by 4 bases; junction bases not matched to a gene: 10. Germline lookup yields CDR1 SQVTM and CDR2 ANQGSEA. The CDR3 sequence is CSVAAGTGVETQYF. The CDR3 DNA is TGCAGCGTAGCAGCCGGGACAGGAGTAGAGACCCAGTACTTC.

This chain's CDR3 is CASSFFPTDTQYF. The DNA of the CDR3 is TGTGCCAGCAGCTTTTTCCCAACAGATACGCAGTATTTT. V and J are TRBV7-9 and TRBJ2-3; D gene uncertain. Trimming left V 3 bases short and J 3 bases short, with 7 bases between. The CDR3 has 13 residues. Germline CDR1 and CDR2: SEHNR and FQNEAQ (reference sequence).

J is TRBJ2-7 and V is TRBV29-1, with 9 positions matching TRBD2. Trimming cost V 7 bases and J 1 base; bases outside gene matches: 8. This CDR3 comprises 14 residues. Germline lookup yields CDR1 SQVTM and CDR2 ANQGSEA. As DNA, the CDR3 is TGCAGCGCTCGGCTAGCGGGGCGTTCCTACGAGCAGTACTTC. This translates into CSARLAGRSYEQYF.

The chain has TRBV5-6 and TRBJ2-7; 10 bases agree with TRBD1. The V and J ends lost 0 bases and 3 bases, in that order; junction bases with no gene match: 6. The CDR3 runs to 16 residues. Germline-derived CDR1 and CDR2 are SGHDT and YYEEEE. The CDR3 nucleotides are TGTGCCAGCAGCTTGGCCGGAGACAGGGGGCTCTACGAGCAGTACTTC. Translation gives CASSLAGDRGLYEQYF.

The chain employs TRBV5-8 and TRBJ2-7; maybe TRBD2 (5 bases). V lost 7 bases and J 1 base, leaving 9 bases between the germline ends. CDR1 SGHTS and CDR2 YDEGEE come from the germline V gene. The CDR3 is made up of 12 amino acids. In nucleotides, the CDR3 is TGTGCCAGCTGGAGAGGGTCCTACGAGCAGTACTTC. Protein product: CASWRGSYEQYF.

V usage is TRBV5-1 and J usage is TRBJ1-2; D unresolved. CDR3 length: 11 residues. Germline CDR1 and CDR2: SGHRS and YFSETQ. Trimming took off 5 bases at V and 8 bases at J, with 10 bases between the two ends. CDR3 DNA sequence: TGCGCCAGCAGGCTAGGTGAGGGCTACACCTTC. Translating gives CASRLGEGYTF.

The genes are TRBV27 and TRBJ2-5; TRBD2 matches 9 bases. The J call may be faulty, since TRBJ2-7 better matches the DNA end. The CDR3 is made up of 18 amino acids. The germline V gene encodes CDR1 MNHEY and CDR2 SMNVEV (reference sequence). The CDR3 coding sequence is TGTGCCAGCACCAATTTTGGAGGGCCGGGACTAGCTGACTACGAGCAGTACTTC. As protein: CASTNFGGPGLADYEQYF.

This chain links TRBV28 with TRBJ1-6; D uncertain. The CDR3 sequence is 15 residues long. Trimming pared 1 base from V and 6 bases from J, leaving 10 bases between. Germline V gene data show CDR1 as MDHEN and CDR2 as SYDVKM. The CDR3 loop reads CASSLFTAVNSPLHF. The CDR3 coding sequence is TGTGCCAGCAGTTTATTTACAGCCGTTAATTCACCCCTCCACTTT.

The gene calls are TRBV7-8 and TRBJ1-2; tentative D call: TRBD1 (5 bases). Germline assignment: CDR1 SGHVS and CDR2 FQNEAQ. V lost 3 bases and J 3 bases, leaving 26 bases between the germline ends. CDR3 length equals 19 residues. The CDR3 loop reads CASSFGATDLTLWDYGYTF. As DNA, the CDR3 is TGTGCCAGCAGCTTCGGAGCGACAGACCTCACCTTGTGGGACTATGGCTACACCTTC. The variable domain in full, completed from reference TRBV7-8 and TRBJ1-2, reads GAGVSQSPRYKVAKRGQDVALRCDPISGHVSLFWYQQALGQGPEFLTYFQNEAQLDKSGLPSDRFFAERPEGSVSTLKIQRTQQEDSAVYLCASSFGATDLTLWDYGYTFGSGTRLTVV.

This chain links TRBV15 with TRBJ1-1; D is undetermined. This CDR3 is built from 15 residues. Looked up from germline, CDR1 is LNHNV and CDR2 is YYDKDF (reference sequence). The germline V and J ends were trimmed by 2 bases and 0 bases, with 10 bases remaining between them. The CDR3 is CATSRKSPMNTEAFF. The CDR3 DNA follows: TGTGCCACCAGCAGAAAAAGCCCCATGAACACTGAAGCTTTCTTT.

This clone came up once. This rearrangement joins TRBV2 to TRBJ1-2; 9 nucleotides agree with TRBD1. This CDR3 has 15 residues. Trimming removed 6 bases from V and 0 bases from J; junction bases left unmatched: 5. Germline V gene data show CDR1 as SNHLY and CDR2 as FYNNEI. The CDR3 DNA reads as TGTGCCAGCAGGGTAACAGGGGGCTCTAACTATGGCTACACCTTC. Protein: CASRVTGGSNYGYTF.

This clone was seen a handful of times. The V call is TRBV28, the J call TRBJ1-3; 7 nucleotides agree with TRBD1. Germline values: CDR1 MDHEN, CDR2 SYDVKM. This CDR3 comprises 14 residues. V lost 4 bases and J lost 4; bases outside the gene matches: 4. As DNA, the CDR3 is TGTGCCAGCAGTTCCAGACAGGGCGGAAACACCATATATTTT. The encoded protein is CASSSRQGGNTIYF.

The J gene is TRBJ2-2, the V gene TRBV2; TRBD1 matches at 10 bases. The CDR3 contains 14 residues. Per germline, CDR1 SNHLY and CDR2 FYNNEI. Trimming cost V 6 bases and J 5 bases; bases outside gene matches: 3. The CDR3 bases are TGTGCCAGCAGGGGACAGGGGAGGACCGGGGAGCTGTTTTTT. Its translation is CASRGQGRTGELFF.

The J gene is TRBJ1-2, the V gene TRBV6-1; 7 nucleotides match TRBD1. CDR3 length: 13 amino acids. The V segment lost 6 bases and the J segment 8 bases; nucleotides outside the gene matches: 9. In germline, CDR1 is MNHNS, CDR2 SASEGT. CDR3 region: CASSTGVVRGYTF. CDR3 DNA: TGTGCCAGCAGCACAGGGGTAGTGAGGGGCTACACCTTC.

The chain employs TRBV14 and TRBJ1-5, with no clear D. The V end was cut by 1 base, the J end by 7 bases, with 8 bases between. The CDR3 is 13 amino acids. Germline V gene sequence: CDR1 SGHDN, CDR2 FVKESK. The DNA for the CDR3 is TGTGCCAGCAGCCAAGTTACGGGGCAGCCCCAGCATTTT. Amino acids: CASSQVTGQPQHF.